A selection of T cell receptor beta chains follows, all from one sample in a study. TCRdb re-called the 5' RACE reads through MiXCR, storing one row per CDR3 protein. Here the sample spans about 40,000 distinct CDR3 sequences, approximately 17% being singletons. Input material: naive CD4+ T cells sorted from a lymph node. These receptors all come from a female donor with breast cancer. Each CDR3 is given with its conserved first and last residue. Each record gives: clone size, D gene, V gene, J gene, CDR3 DNA, CDR3 protein. A D gene is named only where the DNA matches it firmly. Clone size is stated in some rows and not others, as once, few, many or a class when expanded.

abundance: NA
d_gene: NA
v_gene: TRBV18
j_gene: TRBJ1-4
CDR3nt: TGTGCCAGCTCATCCCGACAGACTAATGAAAAACTGTTTTTT
CDR3aa: CASSSRQTNEKLFF

abundance: many
d_gene: TRBD1
v_gene: TRBV9
j_gene: TRBJ1-1
CDR3nt: TGTGCCAGCAGCCCCATCCCCCGGGACAGGGATCCCCGTGAAGCTTTCTTT
CDR3aa: CASSPIPRDRDPREAFF

abundance: few
d_gene: NA
v_gene: TRBV11-2
j_gene: TRBJ2-5
CDR3nt: TGTGCCAGCAGCCCGTTGGGCACAGGGCGGGAGACCCAGTACTTC
CDR3aa: CASSPLGTGRETQYF

abundance: few
d_gene: NA
v_gene: TRBV7-2
j_gene: TRBJ2-2
CDR3nt: TGTGCCAGCAGCTACATCCGAAGTACCGGGGAGCTGTTTTTT
CDR3aa: CASSYIRSTGELFF

abundance: NA
d_gene: NA
v_gene: TRBV4-1
j_gene: TRBJ1-1
CDR3nt: TGCGCCAGCAGCCAAGATCTAGGGCGGACCGGTGGGGCAGCTTTCTTT
CDR3aa: CASSQDLGRTGGAAFF

abundance: few
d_gene: TRBD2
v_gene: TRBV7-9
j_gene: TRBJ2-1
CDR3nt: TGTGCCAGCAGCTTAGCCCTAGCGGGAAGCTACAATGAGCAGTTCTTC
CDR3aa: CASSLALAGSYNEQFF

abundance: NA
d_gene: NA
v_gene: TRBV7-2
j_gene: TRBJ2-3
CDR3nt: TGTGCCAGCAGCTTAGACTCACTGATCAATACGCAGTATTTT
CDR3aa: CASSLDSLINTQYF

abundance: few
d_gene: NA
v_gene: TRBV20-1
j_gene: TRBJ1-1
CDR3nt: TGCAGTGCTAGGGGCGGGGTAAAGTACACTGAAGCTTTCTTT
CDR3aa: CSARGGVKYTEAFF

abundance: many
d_gene: NA
v_gene: TRBV6-5
j_gene: TRBJ1-1
CDR3nt: TGTGCCAGCAGTTACCTCCCCCCGCGGGACGCGCCCTATGAAGCTTTCTTT
CDR3aa: CASSYLPPRDAPYEAFF

abundance: few
d_gene: NA
v_gene: TRBV20-1
j_gene: TRBJ2-2
CDR3nt: TGCAGTGCTAGGGGTCAGAACGGGGAGCTGTTTTTT
CDR3aa: CSARGQNGELFF

abundance: NA
d_gene: TRBD2
v_gene: TRBV29-1
j_gene: TRBJ2-3
CDR3nt: TGCAGCGTCGGCGGACTAGCGGGACGTTCTAGCACAGATACGCAGTATTTT
CDR3aa: CSVGGLAGRSSTDTQYF